The rows below give T cell receptor beta chains drawn from one sample of a study of cytomegalovirus exposure and HLA in healthy donors. Sequenced by immunoSEQ multiplex PCR; TCRdb stores in-frame clones only, minus some. Of approximately 180,000 clones listed, approximately 80% are singletons. Source material: PBMCs. Receptor source: a woman aged 18-29 years in good health and CMV-seronegative. The CDR3 runs from the conserved cysteine through the conserved F or W. Each record gives: D gene, J gene, clone size, V gene, CDR3 length, CDR3 DNA, CDR3 protein. D genes are given only for firm matches. Only some rows state a clone size, as once, few, many or a class for expanded clones.

>-|TRBJ1-3|few|TRBV7-6|12
TGTGCCAGCAGCCGTAGCGGGGGCCTCCTATATTTT
CASSRSGGLLYF
>-|TRBJ2-2|few|TRBV27|13
TGTGCCAGCAGTGGAACTATCACCGGGGAGCTGTTTTTT
CASSGTITGELFF
>-|TRBJ2-2|-|TRBV9|16
TGTGCCAGCAGCGCTGGTCAGGGGCGGTACACCGGGGAGCTGTTTTTT
CASSAGQGRYTGELFF
>TRBD2|TRBJ2-1|once|TRBV7-9|15
TGTGCCAGCAGCTTACAAGCGGGAGGGCGGAATGAGCAGTTCTTC
CASSLQAGGRNEQFF
>-|TRBJ2-1|-|TRBV29-1|12
TGCAGCGTTGGCCTATCCTACAATGAGCAGTTCTTC
CSVGLSYNEQFF
>-|TRBJ2-3|-|TRBV7-2|11
TGTGCCAGCAGCTTACTAGATACGCAGTATTTT
CASSLLDTQYF
>-|TRBJ1-5|once|TRBV4-2|13
TGTGCCAGCAGCCAAGATCCTAGCGCAGCCCAGCATTTT
CASSQDPSAAQHF
>-|TRBJ1-5|-|TRBV28|14
TGTGCCAGCAGTTTTGAGAACGGCAATCAGCCCCAGCATTTT
CASSFENGNQPQHF
>-|TRBJ1-1|-|TRBV2|14
TGTGCCAGCAGTGAGGGGGCCGACAGTCCCAAAGCTTTCTTT
CASSEGADSPKAFF
>-|TRBJ2-2|-|TRBV28|15
TGTGCCAGCAGTTTCTTTAGCGGGAACACCGGGGAGCTGTTTTTT
CASSFFSGNTGELFF
>TRBD1|TRBJ1-1|-|TRBV7-9|14
TGTTCCAGCAGCTTATCCCCCGGGACAGGGGAAGCTTTCTTT
CSSSLSPGTGEAFF
>TRBD1|TRBJ1-4|-|TRBV18|16
TGTGCCAGCTCATCGGGACAGGGGGAAGCTAATGAAAAACTGTTTTTT
CASSSGQGEANEKLFF
>-|TRBJ2-1|-|TRBV21-1|17
TGTGCCAGCAGCCTACGGGACAGGGTTGTGGGTGGGAATGAGCAGTTCTTC
CASSLRDRVVGGNEQFF
>TRBD2|TRBJ2-7|-|TRBV28|21
TGTGCCAGCAGTTTGACACTCGGTTGGACTAGCGGGAGGGCCCACTACCACGAGCAGTACTTC
CASSLTLGWTSGRAHYHEQYF
>TRBD1|TRBJ2-7|-|TRBV20-1|11
TGCAGTGCGGGGACAGAGCGCGAGCAGTACTTC
CSAGTEREQYF
>TRBD2|TRBJ2-3|-|TRBV4-3|16
TGCGCCAGCAGCCAAGAAACGGCGGGGGGGGCAGATACGCAGTATTTT
CASSQETAGGADTQYF
>TRBD1|TRBJ2-2|-|TRBV18|14
TGTGCCAGCTCACTGGACAGGGCCCCCGGGGAGCTGTTTTTT
CASSLDRAPGELFF
>TRBD1|TRBJ1-2|-|TRBV7-9|12
TGTTCCAGCAGCTTACGACAGGGGGACTACACCTTC
CSSSLRQGDYTF
>-|TRBJ2-1|-|TRBV18|15
TGTGCCAGCTCACAAGGTGTCCCTAGCGCCGCACTCGCGTTCTTC
CASSQGVPSAALAFF
>TRBD1|TRBJ1-1|-|TRBV28|15
TGTGCCAGCAGCCCACCCGGACAGGTGTTTAGTGAAGCTTTCTTT
CASSPPGQVFSEAFF
>TRBD2|TRBJ2-1|-|TRBV19|19
TGTGCCAGTAGTATGGGACTAGCGGGAGGGCTTCGCTCCTACAATGAGCAGTTCTTC
CASSMGLAGGLRSYNEQFF
>-|TRBJ1-2|once|TRBV5-4|14
TGTGCCAGCAGCTCCGGACAGACGTACTATGGCTACACCTTC
CASSSGQTYYGYTF
>-|TRBJ1-3|-|TRBV10-3|16
TGTGCCACTAAGGTGGCAGGCACCTCCTCTGGAAACACCATATATTTT
CATKVAGTSSGNTIYF
>TRBD1|TRBJ2-1|-|TRBV7-2|15
TGTGCCAGCAGCTTAGCCGGACAGGGAGGCAATGAGCAGTTCTTC
CASSLAGQGGNEQFF
>-|TRBJ2-5|-|TRBV7-2|13
TGTGCCAGCAGCAAAAGGGGGAGTGAGACCCAGTACTTC
CASSKRGSETQYF
>TRBD2|TRBJ2-1|-|TRBV19|16
TGTGCCAGTAGTAAACCTCGGGATGGGGGAGGGAATGAGCAGTTCTTC
CASSKPRDGGGNEQFF
>TRBD1|TRBJ1-4|few|TRBV5-6|15
TGTGCCAGCAGCCTCGGCCTGACAGGGTTTGAAAAACTGTTTTTT
CASSLGLTGFEKLFF
>TRBD1|TRBJ2-1|-|TRBV2|14
TGTGCCAGCGGGACAGAAGGGGCCTACAATGAGCAGTTCTTC
CASGTEGAYNEQFF
>-|TRBJ1-2|-|TRBV28|13
TGTGCCAGCAAGGACAGCGTTTGGTATGGCTACACCTTC
CASKDSVWYGYTF
>-|TRBJ1-4|-|TRBV15|17
TGTGCCACCAGCAGAGATGTCGTGAGGGCAACTAATGAAAAACTGTTTTTT
CATSRDVVRATNEKLFF
>TRBD2|TRBJ2-3|few|TRBV7-8|16
TGTGCCAGCGGCCCCTTCTCAGCGGGGGTCACAGATACGCAGTATTTT
CASGPFSAGVTDTQYF
>TRBD2|TRBJ2-1|-|TRBV13|19
TGTGCCAGCAGCTTAGAGTCCGAGTACGCGGGACTATCTTACAATGAGCAGTTCTTC
CASSLESEYAGLSYNEQFF
>-|TRBJ1-5|-|TRBV19|12
TGTGCCAGTAATTGGCCCAATCAGCCCCAGCATTTT
CASNWPNQPQHF
>TRBD1|TRBJ1-1|-|TRBV7-9|16
TGTGCCAGCAGCTTAGCCCGGGGACAGGGGGACACTGAAGCTTTCTTT
CASSLARGQGDTEAFF
>-|TRBJ2-3|-|TRBV4-1|15
TGCGCCAGCAGCCAACTGGACAGTCCCCCCGATACGCAGTATTTT
CASSQLDSPPDTQYF
>TRBD2|TRBJ2-1|once|TRBV19|16
TGTGCCAGTAGTGGGACCGGGACTAGCGGGTTAAATGAGCAGTTCTTC
CASSGTGTSGLNEQFF
>TRBD2|TRBJ2-1|once|TRBV7-8|15
TGTGCCAGCAGCTTACAAAGCGGGACCTACAATGAGCAGTTCTTC
CASSLQSGTYNEQFF
>TRBD2|TRBJ2-1|-|TRBV4-1|17
TGCGCCAGCAGCCAAGATGGACTAGCGAAGGTCTACAATGAGCAGTTCTTC
CASSQDGLAKVYNEQFF
>-|TRBJ2-2|-|TRBV7-9|18
TGTTCCAGCAGCTCTCGGACAGGACAGGAGGGTGGGACCGGGGAGCTGTTTTTT
CSSSSRTGQEGGTGELFF
>-|TRBJ1-1|-|TRBV6-6|13
TGTGCCAGCAATCCAGGGGTGAACACTGAAGCTTTCTTT
CASNPGVNTEAFF
>TRBD1|TRBJ1-1|-|TRBV19|14
TGTGCCAGTAGTATAGCGGACAGGGGTTCGACGGCTTTCTTT
CASSIADRGSTAFF
>TRBD1|TRBJ1-5|-|TRBV18|14
TGTGCCAGCTCCCGGGACAGTATCAATCAGCCCCAGCATTTT
CASSRDSINQPQHF
>TRBD2|TRBJ2-7|-|TRBV18|15
TGTGCCAGCTCAGCCGGGACTAGCGGGGGCTACGAGCAGTACTTC
CASSAGTSGGYEQYF
>TRBD2|TRBJ2-3|-|TRBV11-2|16
TGTGCCAGCACTCCTCATATAGCGGGAGACACAGATACGCAGTATTTT
CASTPHIAGDTDTQYF
>-|TRBJ1-2|-|TRBV7-9|17
TGTGCCAGCAGCTTCTCCCCGTGGGGCCAACTTGGATATGGCTACACCTTC
CASSFSPWGQLGYGYTF
>-|TRBJ1-1|once|TRBV19|15
TGTGCCAGTAGTATTGGAACAGGATGGAACACTGAAGCTTTCTTT
CASSIGTGWNTEAFF
>TRBD1|TRBJ1-3|-|TRBV29-1|13
TGCAGCGTAAAACAGGGGGATTTAAACACCATATATTTT
CSVKQGDLNTIYF
>-|TRBJ1-1|-|TRBV7-2|14
TGTGCCAGCACCTTAGGAGGTCGGAACACTGAAGCTTTCTTT
CASTLGGRNTEAFF
>TRBD1|TRBJ2-1|-|TRBV30|11
TGTGCCTGGAGTCCAGGGACAGGGAAGTTCTTC
CAWSPGTGKFF
>-|TRBJ2-1|-|TRBV14|15
TGTGCCAGCAGCCAAGTGAGCGGTCTTTACAATGAGCAGTTCTTC
CASSQVSGLYNEQFF
>TRBD1|TRBJ1-1|-|TRBV27|15
TGTGCCAGCAGTCCAGGGGGGACAGCGAACACTGAAGCTTTCTTT
CASSPGGTANTEAFF
>TRBD1|TRBJ2-3|-|TRBV10-1|14
TGCGCCAGCAGCCGGACAGGGAGAACAGATACGCAGTATTTT
CASSRTGRTDTQYF
>TRBD1|TRBJ2-5|-|TRBV7-9|16
TGTGCCAGCAGCCCCCGGGACAGGGGGTACCAAGAGACCCAGTACTTC
CASSPRDRGYQETQYF